The 28 T cell receptor beta chains in this list originate from one sample, sequenced in a study of T cells in Graves' hyperthyroidism and ophthalmopathy. Using RNA transcripts as the source, TCR beta CDR3 regions were amplified. RT-PCR in the first round (using the HTBI primer set) targeted the TCR CDR3. TCRdb re-analysed the multiplex PCR reads in MiXCR, keeping a single row per CDR3 protein. The data show hundreds of thousands of distinct CDR3 sequences, approximately 40% seen once. Sequencing was performed on blood. Receptors were obtained from a man in his late teens or twenties with Graves' hyperthyroidism.

V usage is TRBV11-2 and J usage is TRBJ2-7; the D is unclear. Germline CDR1 is SGHAT and CDR2 is FQNNGV. V was cut by 0 bases and J by 4 bases, with 13 bases left in between. The CDR3 spans 15 residues. CDR3 sequence (DNA): TGTGCCAGCAGCTTAGAACCGGGTCTAAGGTACGAGCAGTACTTC. Translating it yields CASSLEPGLRYEQYF.

As DNA, the CDR3 is TGTGCCAGCATGGCGCTTCCCTACGAGCAGTACTTC. Residues: CASMALPYEQYF. The V call is TRBV2, the J call TRBJ2-7; D gene uncertain. Per germline, CDR1 SNHLY and CDR2 FYNNEI. Trimming left V 7 bases short and J 2 bases short, with 9 bases between. The CDR3 runs to 12 residues.

The chain uses TRBV7-8 and TRBJ2-5; 7 bases agree with TRBD2. The CDR3 runs 14 residues. V dropped 1 base and J dropped 5; count of bases not matched to a gene: 4. Germline values: CDR1 SGHVS, CDR2 FQNEAQ. CDR3 sequence: CASSLVGGMETQYF. For the CDR3, the DNA is TGTGCCAGCAGCTTAGTGGGGGGGATGGAGACCCAGTACTTC.

This clonotype was counted ten times or more. This chain uses TRBV12-3 or TRBV12-4 with TRBJ2-7; 12 positions match TRBD2. The CDR3 is 13 amino acids. V was pared by 9 bases and J by 7 bases, with 7 bases of the junction left unmatched. The CDR3 spells CASGLAGPREQYF. CDR3 nucleotides: TGTGCCAGTGGACTAGCGGGGCCTAGGGAGCAGTACTTC.

Points on this clonotype: A much larger clone is a single base away; this may be a read error. This rearrangement joins TRBV10-3 to TRBJ2-5, with TRBD2 as a possible D gene (6 bases). V lost 11 bases, J lost 0 bases, and 16 bases lay in between. This CDR3 has 14 amino acids. Germline lookup yields CDR1 ENHRY and CDR2 SYGVKD. CDR3 amino acids: CAVGGLANQETQYF. The CDR3, as DNA: TGTGCCGTCGGGGGTCTAGCCAACCAAGAGACCCAGTACTTC.

The rearrangement links TRBV10-1 to TRBJ1-5; 7 bases line up with TRBD1. V shed 8 bases, J shed 4 bases, and the junction held 8 bases outside the gene matches. CDR1 is WNHNN, CDR2 SYGVQD, per germline (reference sequence). This CDR3 is built from 14 residues. The CDR3 protein is CASGRGGGNQPQHF. CDR3 sequence (DNA): TGCGCCAGCGGGCGAGGGGGCGGAAATCAGCCCCAGCATTTT.

This clonotype was seen repeatedly, ten times or more. The rearrangement uses TRBV3-1 and TRBJ1-1, with TRBD1 as a possible D gene (5 bases). The V end was cut by 3 bases, the J end by 8 bases, with 10 bases between. This CDR3 contains 12 residues. Germline CDR1 and CDR2: LGHDT and YNNKEL (reference sequence). CDR3 nucleotides: TGTGCCAGCAGCCATCAGGGTTCCGAAGCTTTCTTT. It is translated as CASSHQGSEAFF.

Comment on this clonotype: Its ends do not fully match the called genes, so a read error is possible. The rearrangement joins TRBV7-7 to TRBJ2-1; 7 bases fit TRBD1. The CDR3 has 13 residues. Germline V gives CDR1 SSHAT, CDR2 FNYEAQ (reference sequence). CDR3: CASSAGTDNEQFF. CDR3 bases: TGTGCTAGCAGCGCCGGGACAGACAATGAGCAGTTCTTC.

This clonotype is a singleton in its sample. The rearrangement links TRBV25-1 to TRBJ1-1, with 11 positions matching TRBD1. The CDR3 totals 16 residues. Trimming at V came to 4 bases and at J to 7 bases, leaving 11 bases not matched to a gene. CDR1 is MGHDK, CDR2 SYGVNS, per germline. The CDR3 DNA follows: TGTGCCAGCAGTGTAGGTGGGACAGGGGGACAGCATGAAGCTTTCTTT. Its protein product is CASSVGGTGGQHEAFF.

This sequence joins TRBV20-1 and TRBJ2-2; 10 bases map to TRBD2. CDR3 size: 16 residues. J was trimmed by 6 bases and V by 3 bases; bases with no gene match: 10. Germline V gene lookup returns CDR1 DFQATT and CDR2 SNEGSKA (reference sequence). CDR3 in amino acids: CSASETSGIFPGELFF. The CDR3 DNA follows: TGCAGTGCTAGTGAAACTAGCGGGATTTTCCCCGGGGAGCTGTTTTTT.

This chain uses TRBV3-1 with TRBJ2-5; D gene unclear. CDR1 is LGHDT, CDR2 YNNKEL, per germline (reference sequence). Trimming took 2 bases from V and 3 from J, leaving 4 bases between them. The CDR3 consists of 12 residues. CDR3 in amino acids: CASSQIEETQYF. In DNA form, the CDR3 reads TGTGCCAGCAGCCAAATCGAAGAGACCCAGTACTTC.

This clonotype showed up just once. The chain recombines TRBV5-1 with TRBJ2-7; 7 bases fit TRBD2. V was clipped by 0 bases and J by 7 bases; unmatched bases: 7. The CDR3 spans 14 residues. CDR1 is SGHRS, CDR2 YFSETQ, per germline. The CDR3 protein is CASSLAGLYNEQYF. The CDR3 DNA reads TGCGCCAGCAGCTTGGCGGGACTATACAATGAGCAGTACTTC.

This clonotype was counted at least ten times. This chain links TRBV12-3 or TRBV12-4 with TRBJ2-5; D is ambiguous. This CDR3 contains 12 residues. V dropped 3 bases and J dropped 5 bases, with 7 bases sitting between them. This chain's CDR3 is CASSFTRETQYF. DNA of the CDR3: TGTGCCAGCAGTTTTACCCGGGAGACCCAGTACTTC.

This clonotype was counted a single time. The V gene is TRBV4-1, the J gene TRBJ1-5; 8 nucleotides align to TRBD1. The J segment lost 3 bases and the V segment lost 1 base, leaving 5 bases of the junction unmatched. The CDR3 consists of 16 residues. Germline values: CDR1 MGHRA, CDR2 YSYEKL. The CDR3 DNA follows: TGCGCCAGCAGCCAAGGGTGGACAGGGTACAATCAGCCCCAGCATTTT. Protein: CASSQGWTGYNQPQHF.

This clonotype was picked up many times. The chain recombines TRBV7-8 with TRBJ1-2, with a tentative D call TRBD1 (6 bases). The germline V and J ends were trimmed by 4 bases and 1 base, with 16 bases remaining between them. Germline CDR1 SGHVS, CDR2 FQNEAQ. The CDR3 is 16 residues long. The CDR3 DNA reads as TGTGCCAGCAGCTGGTCCCTTGACAGGATTAACTATGGCTACACCTTC. Translated, it gives CASSWSLDRINYGYTF.

This clonotype was seen a handful of times. The chain joins TRBV7-9 to TRBJ2-7, with 8 bases that match TRBD1. The germline gives CDR1 SEHNR, CDR2 FQNEAQ (reference sequence). This CDR3 comprises 14 residues. Unmatched junction bases numbered 8, after V lost 7 bases and J lost 3 bases. This CDR3 reads CASTHRGELYEQYF. The DNA of the CDR3 is TGTGCCAGCACCCACAGGGGGGAGCTCTACGAGCAGTACTTC.

The CDR3 DNA sequence: TGTGCCAGCAGACAGGGACCCCATAGCAATCAGCCCCAGCATTTT. It encodes CASRQGPHSNQPQHF. The V and J genes are TRBV12-3 or TRBV12-4 and TRBJ1-5; a weak D match, TRBD1 (6 bases). With 6 bases removed from V and 0 bases from J, the gap between germline ends came to 12 bases. This CDR3 has 15 residues.

This clonotype was observed at least ten times. This chain uses TRBV15 with TRBJ1-6; D unclear. With 4 bases removed from V and 8 bases from J, the gap between germline ends came to 12 bases. CDR1 and CDR2 (germline): LNHNV, YYDKDF (reference sequence). The CDR3 consists of 14 residues. CDR3 nucleotide sequence: TGTGCCACCAGCATAGGAGACATACATTCACCCCTCCACTTT. Translation gives CATSIGDIHSPLHF.

This clonotype was detected ten times or more. The chain has TRBV7-2 and TRBJ2-2, with D unclear. Trimming pared 6 bases from V and 5 bases from J, leaving 4 bases between. Germline CDR1 SGHTA, CDR2 FQGNSA. CDR3 length: 11 amino acids. CDR3 coding DNA: TGTGCCAGCAGGGCAACCGGGGAGCTGTTTTTT. Its translation is CASRATGELFF.

The chain is built from TRBV7-2 and TRBJ2-7, with unresolved D. V was clipped by 5 bases and J by 6 bases, with 20 bases between them. The CDR3 totals 15 residues. Germline CDR1 reads SGHTA; CDR2 reads FQGNSA. The CDR3 coding sequence is TGTGCCAGCAGCCGACCAACATCCTCTTCAGGCGAGCAGTACTTC. This gives the protein CASSRPTSSSGEQYF. The complete variable domain, with remaining parts taken from reference TRBV7-2 and TRBJ2-7, reads GAGVSQSPSNKVTEKGKDVELRCDPISGHTALYWYRQSLGQGLEFLIYFQGNSAPDKSGLPSDRFSAERTGGSVSTLTIQRTQQEDSAVYLCASSRPTSSSGEQYFGPGTRLTVT.

This clonotype showed up many times. The J gene is TRBJ1-5, the V gene TRBV19, with D perhaps TRBD1 (6 bases). Germline V lookup: CDR1 LNHDA, CDR2 SQIVND (reference sequence). The CDR3 is made up of 15 amino acids. V dropped 6 bases and J dropped 2 bases, with 14 bases sitting between them. The CDR3 spells CASRSGARGNQPQHF. Written as DNA, the CDR3 is TGTGCCAGTAGATCAGGGGCAAGGGGCAATCAGCCCCAGCATTTT. Based on the CDR3 plus reference TRBV19 and TRBJ1-5, the full variable domain is DGGITQSPKYLFRKEGQNVTLSCEQNLNHDAMYWYRQDPGQGLRLIYYSQIVNDFQKGDIAEGYSVSREKKESFPLTVTSAQKNPTAFYLCASRSGARGNQPQHFGDGTRLSIL.

This chain links TRBV2 with TRBJ1-6; 11 bases align to TRBD1. With 5 bases clipped from V and 16 bases from J, the junction kept 16 bases outside the gene matches. The CDR3 length is 16 residues. Germline CDR1 is SNHLY and CDR2 is FYNNEI. The CDR3: CASSLEGQGVPSPLHF. For the CDR3, the DNA is TGTGCCAGCAGTTTAGAGGGACAGGGGGTACCCTCTCCGCTCCACTTT.

The genes are TRBV20-1 and TRBJ1-1; 7 nucleotides align to TRBD1. Germline trimming cut 1 base from V and 5 bases from J; bases unmatched to any gene: 10. Germline values: CDR1 DFQATT, CDR2 SNEGSKA (reference sequence). This CDR3 region has 15 residues. CDR3 protein: CSARGARQGWTEAFF. CDR3 in DNA: TGCAGTGCTAGAGGGGCCCGACAGGGTTGGACTGAAGCTTTCTTT.

This sequence joins TRBV19 and TRBJ1-1; no firm D call. Germline V gene sequence: CDR1 LNHDA, CDR2 SQIVND (reference sequence). The length of the CDR3 is 15 residues. The ends were cut back, 1 base at V and 5 bases at J, with 14 bases in the middle. The DNA for the CDR3 is TGTGCCAGTAGTATAGGTCGCGGGAGGAGGACTGAAGCTTTCTTT. It specifies CASSIGRGRRTEAFF.

Of note for this clonotype: Since no conserved phenylalanine or tryptophan closes the CDR3, a read error is the likely cause. Because the CDR3's place on the DNA is in doubt, the DNA is left out and the CDR3 is given as listed by TCRdb. The chain is built from TRBV19 and TRBJ2-5; no DNA check was done on the table's D call, TRBD1. Counting both end residues, the CDR3 totals 9 amino acids. Germline CDR1 and CDR2: LNHDA and SQIVND (reference sequence). The CDR3: CASSIERAH.

This clonotype was observed many times. The chain carries TRBV2 and TRBJ1-5, with D hard to call. The CDR3 has 12 amino acids. V was trimmed by 4 bases and J by 7 bases, leaving 8 bases between them. The germline gives CDR1 SNHLY, CDR2 FYNNEI. The CDR3, as DNA: TGTGCCAGCAGTGGTAATCGGCAGCCCCAGCATTTT. Its translation: CASSGNRQPQHF.

The rearrangement links TRBV7-2 to TRBJ1-5, with 7 bases aligning to TRBD1. V gave up 5 bases and J gave up 4 bases; unmatched junction bases: 5. The CDR3 spans 14 residues. Germline loops: CDR1 SGHTA, CDR2 FQGNSA. The CDR3 sequence: CASSAGQPNQPQHF. CDR3 bases: TGTGCCAGCAGCGCGGGACAGCCAAATCAGCCCCAGCATTTT.

The V and J genes are TRBV10-3 and TRBJ1-5; 11 nucleotides line up with TRBD1. The CDR3 covers 18 residues. Germline CDR1 is ENHRY and CDR2 is SYGVKD. J gave up 11 bases and V 6 bases, and 21 bases lay outside the gene matches. For the CDR3, the DNA is TGTGCCATCAGCCCTTCCGGGACAGGGGGGGTAGGAGTGGAGACCCAGCATTTT. The encoded protein is CAISPSGTGGVGVETQHF.